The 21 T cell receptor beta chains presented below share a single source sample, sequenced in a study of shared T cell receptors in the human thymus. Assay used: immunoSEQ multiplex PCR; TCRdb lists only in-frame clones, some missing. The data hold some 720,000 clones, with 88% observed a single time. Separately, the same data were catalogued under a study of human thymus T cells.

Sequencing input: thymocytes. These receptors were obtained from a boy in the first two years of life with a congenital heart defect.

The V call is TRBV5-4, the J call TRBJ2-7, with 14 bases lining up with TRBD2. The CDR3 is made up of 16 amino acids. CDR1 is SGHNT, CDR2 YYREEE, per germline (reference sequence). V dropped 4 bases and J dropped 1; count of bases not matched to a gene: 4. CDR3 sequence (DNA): TGTGCCAGCAGCGACCGACTAGCGGGAGGGTCCTACGAGCAGTACTTC. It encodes CASSDRLAGGSYEQYF.

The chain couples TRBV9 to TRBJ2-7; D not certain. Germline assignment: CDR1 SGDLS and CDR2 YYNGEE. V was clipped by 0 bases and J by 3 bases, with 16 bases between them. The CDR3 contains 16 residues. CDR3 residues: CASSVGNSRPYYEQYF. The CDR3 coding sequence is TGTGCCAGCAGCGTAGGAAATAGCCGACCGTACTACGAGCAGTACTTC.

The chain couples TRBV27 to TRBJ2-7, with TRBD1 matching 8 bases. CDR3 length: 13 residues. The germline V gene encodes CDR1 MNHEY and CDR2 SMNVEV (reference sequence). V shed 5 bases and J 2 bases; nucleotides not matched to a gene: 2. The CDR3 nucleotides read TGTGCCAGCAGTCAGACAGGGGCCTACGAGCAGTACTTC. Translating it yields CASSQTGAYEQYF.

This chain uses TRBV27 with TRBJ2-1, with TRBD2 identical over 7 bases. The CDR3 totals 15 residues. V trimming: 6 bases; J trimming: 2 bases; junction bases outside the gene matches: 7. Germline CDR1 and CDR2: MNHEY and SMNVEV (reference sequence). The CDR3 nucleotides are TGTGCCAGCAGCGCAGATGCGGGAGCCTACAATGAGCAGTTCTTC. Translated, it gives CASSADAGAYNEQFF.

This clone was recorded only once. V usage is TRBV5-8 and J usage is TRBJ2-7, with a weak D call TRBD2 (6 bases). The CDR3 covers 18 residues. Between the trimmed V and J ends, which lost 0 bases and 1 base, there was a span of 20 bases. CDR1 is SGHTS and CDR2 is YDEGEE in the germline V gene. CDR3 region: CASSLALRDRPKSYEQYF. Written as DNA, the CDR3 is TGTGCCAGCAGCTTGGCTTTGCGGGACCGGCCGAAATCCTACGAGCAGTACTTC.

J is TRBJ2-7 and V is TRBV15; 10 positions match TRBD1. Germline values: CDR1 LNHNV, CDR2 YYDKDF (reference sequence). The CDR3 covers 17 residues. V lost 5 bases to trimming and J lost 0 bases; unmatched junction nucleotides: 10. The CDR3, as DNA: TGTGCCACCAGCGAGCGGGACAGGGGCCACAGCTCCTACGAGCAGTACTTC. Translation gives CATSERDRGHSSYEQYF.

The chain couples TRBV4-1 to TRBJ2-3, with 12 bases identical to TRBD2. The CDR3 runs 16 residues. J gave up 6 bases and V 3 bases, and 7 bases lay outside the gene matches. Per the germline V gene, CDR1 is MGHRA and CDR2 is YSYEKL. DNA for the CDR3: TGCGCCAGCAGCCATGCTAGCGGGAGGGCCGCGGATACGCAGTATTTT. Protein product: CASSHASGRAADTQYF.

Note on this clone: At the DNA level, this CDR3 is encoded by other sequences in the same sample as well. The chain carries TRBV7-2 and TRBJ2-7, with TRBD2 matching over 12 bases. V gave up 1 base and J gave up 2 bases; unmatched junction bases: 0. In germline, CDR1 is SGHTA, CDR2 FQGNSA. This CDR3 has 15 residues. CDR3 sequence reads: CASSLGTSGTYEQYF. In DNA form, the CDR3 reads TGTGCCAGCAGCTTAGGGACTAGCGGGACCTACGAGCAGTACTTC.

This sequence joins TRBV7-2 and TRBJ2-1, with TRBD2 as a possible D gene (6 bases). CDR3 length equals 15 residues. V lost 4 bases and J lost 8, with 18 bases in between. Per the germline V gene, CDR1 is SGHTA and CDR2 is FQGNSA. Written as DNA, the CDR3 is TGTGCCAGCAGCTCGACGGGAGCTGGGAGGTATGAGCAGTTCTTC. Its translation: CASSSTGAGRYEQFF. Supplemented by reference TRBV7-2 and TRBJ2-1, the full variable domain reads GAGVSQSPSNKVTEKGKDVELRCDPISGHTALYWYRQSLGQGLEFLIYFQGNSAPDKSGLPSDRFSAERTGGSVSTLTIQRTQQEDSAVYLCASSSTGAGRYEQFFGPGTRLTVL.

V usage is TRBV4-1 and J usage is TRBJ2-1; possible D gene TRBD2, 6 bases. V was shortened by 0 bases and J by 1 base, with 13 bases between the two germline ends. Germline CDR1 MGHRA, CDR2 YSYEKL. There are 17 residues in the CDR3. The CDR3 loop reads CASSQDRSGYSYNEQFF. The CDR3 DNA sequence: TGCGCCAGCAGCCAAGATCGTAGCGGATATTCCTACAATGAGCAGTTCTTC.

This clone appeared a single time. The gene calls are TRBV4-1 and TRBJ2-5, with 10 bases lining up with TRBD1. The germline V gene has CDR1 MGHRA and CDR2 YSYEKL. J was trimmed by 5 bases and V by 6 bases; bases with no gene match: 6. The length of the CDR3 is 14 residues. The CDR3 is CASSLDRGGETQYF. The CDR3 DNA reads TGCGCCAGCAGTTTGGACAGGGGGGGCGAGACCCAGTACTTC.

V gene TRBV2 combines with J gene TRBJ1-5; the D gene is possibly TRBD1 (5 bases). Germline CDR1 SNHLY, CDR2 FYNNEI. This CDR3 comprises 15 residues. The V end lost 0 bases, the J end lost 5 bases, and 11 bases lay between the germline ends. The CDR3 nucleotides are TGTGCCAGCAGTGAAGCGGACATACCATATCAGCCCCAGCATTTT. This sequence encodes CASSEADIPYQPQHF.

CDR3 nucleotides: TGTGCCAGCAGCCAGGCTCCGGGAGACAACCCCCTCTATGGCTACACCTTC. Translated, it gives CASSQAPGDNPLYGYTF. V and J are TRBV14 and TRBJ1-2; D uncertain. Germline CDR1 and CDR2: SGHDN and FVKESK. The CDR3 covers 17 residues. Trimming cost V 3 bases and J 4 bases, with 21 bases left between them.

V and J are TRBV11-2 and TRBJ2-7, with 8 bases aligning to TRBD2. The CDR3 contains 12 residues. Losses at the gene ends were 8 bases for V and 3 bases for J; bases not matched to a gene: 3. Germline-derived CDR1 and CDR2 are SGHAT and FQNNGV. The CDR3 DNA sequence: TGTGCCAGCGGGCGGGGGGACTACGAGCAGTACTTC. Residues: CASGRGDYEQYF.

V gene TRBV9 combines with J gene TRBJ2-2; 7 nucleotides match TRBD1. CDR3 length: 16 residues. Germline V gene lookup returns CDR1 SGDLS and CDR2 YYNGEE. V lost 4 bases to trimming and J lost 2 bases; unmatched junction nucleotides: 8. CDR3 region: CASSPRQGTNTGELFF. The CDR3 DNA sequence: TGTGCCAGCAGCCCGCGACAGGGCACAAACACCGGGGAGCTGTTTTTT.

The CDR3 reads CASSEGSLAGEFGAQETQYF. CDR3 sequence (DNA): TGTGCCAGCAGTGAAGGATCACTAGCGGGAGAATTTGGGGCCCAAGAGACCCAGTACTTC. V is TRBV2 and J is TRBJ2-5, with TRBD2 identical over 11 bases. Germline loops: CDR1 SNHLY, CDR2 FYNNEI. The CDR3 has 20 amino acids. After removal of 1 base from V and 1 base from J, the junction contained 14 bases not matched to a gene.

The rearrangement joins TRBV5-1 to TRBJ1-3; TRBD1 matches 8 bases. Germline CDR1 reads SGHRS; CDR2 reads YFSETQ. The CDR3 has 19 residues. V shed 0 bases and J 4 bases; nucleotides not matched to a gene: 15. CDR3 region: CASSLGDPGGAGPGNTIYF. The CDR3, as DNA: TGCGCCAGCAGCTTGGGGGACCCAGGGGGCGCCGGCCCAGGAAACACCATATATTTT.

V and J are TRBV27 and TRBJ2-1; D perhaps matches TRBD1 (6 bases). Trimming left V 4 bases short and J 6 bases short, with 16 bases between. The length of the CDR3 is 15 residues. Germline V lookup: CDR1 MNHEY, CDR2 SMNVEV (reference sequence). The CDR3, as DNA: TGTGCCAGCAGTTCCAGACAGGAAGAGTCCAATGAGCAGTTCTTC. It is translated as CASSSRQEESNEQFF.

CDR3 bases: TGTGCCAGCAGTTCAGGGACTAGCGGGATTAGGAATGAGCAGTTCTTC. This encodes CASSSGTSGIRNEQFF. V usage is TRBV28 and J usage is TRBJ2-1; TRBD2 aligns across 13 bases. The CDR3 runs 16 residues. Trimming cost V 4 bases and J 7 bases; bases outside gene matches: 7. Germline lookup yields CDR1 MDHEN and CDR2 SYDVKM.

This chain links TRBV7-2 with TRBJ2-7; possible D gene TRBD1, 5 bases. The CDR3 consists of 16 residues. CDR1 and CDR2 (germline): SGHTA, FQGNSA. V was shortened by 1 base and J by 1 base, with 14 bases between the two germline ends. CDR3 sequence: CASSLEGPTISYEQYF. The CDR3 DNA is TGTGCCAGCAGCTTAGAGGGGCCTACTATTTCCTACGAGCAGTACTTC.

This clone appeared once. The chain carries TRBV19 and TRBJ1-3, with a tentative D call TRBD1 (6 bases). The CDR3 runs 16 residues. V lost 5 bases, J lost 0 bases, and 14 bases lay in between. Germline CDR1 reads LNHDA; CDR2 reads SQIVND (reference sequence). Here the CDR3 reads CASSFQTGGSGNTIYF. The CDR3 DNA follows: TGTGCCAGTAGTTTCCAGACAGGAGGCTCTGGAAACACCATATATTTT.